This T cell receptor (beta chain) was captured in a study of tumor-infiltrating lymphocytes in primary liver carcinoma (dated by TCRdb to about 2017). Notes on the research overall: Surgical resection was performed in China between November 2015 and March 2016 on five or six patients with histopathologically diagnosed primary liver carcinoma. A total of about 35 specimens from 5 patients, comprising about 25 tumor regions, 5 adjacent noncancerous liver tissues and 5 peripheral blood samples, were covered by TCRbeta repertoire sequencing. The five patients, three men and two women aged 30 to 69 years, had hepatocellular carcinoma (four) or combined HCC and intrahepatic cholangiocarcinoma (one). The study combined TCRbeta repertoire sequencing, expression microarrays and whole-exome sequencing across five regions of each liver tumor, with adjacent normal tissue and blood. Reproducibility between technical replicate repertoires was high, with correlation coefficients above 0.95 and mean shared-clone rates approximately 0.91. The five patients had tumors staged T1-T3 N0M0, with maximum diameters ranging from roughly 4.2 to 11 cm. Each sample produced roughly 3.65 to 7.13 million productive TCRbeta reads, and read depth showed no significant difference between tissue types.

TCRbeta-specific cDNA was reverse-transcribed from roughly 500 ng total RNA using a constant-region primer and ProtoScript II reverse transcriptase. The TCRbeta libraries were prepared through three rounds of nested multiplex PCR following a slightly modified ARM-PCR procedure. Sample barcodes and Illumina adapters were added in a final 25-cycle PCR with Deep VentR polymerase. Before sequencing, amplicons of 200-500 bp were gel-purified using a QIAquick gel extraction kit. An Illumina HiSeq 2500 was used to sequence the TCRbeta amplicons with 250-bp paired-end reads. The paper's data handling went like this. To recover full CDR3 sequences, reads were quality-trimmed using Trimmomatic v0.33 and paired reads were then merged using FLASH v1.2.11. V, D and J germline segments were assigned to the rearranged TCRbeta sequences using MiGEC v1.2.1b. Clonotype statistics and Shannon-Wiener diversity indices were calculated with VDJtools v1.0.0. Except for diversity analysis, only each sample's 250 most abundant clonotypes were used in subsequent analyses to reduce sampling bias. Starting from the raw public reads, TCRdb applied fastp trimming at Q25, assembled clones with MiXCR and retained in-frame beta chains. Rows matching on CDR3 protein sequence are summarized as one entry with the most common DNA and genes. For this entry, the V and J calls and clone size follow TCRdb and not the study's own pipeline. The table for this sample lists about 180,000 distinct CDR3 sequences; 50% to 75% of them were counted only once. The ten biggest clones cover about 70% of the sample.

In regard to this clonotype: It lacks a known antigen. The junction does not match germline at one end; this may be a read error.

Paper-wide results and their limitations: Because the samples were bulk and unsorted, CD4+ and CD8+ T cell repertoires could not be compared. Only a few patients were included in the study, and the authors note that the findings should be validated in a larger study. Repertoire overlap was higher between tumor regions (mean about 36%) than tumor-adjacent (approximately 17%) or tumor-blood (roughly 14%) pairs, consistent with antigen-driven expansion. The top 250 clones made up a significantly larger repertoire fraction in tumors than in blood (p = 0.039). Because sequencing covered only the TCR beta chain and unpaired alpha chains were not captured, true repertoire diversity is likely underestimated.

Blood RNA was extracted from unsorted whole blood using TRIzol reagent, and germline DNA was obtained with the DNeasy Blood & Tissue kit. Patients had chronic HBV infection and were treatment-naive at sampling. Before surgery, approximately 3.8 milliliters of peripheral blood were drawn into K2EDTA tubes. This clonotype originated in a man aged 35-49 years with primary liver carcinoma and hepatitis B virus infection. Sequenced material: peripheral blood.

The CDR3 protein is CTSGSDRGRTGELFF. The DNA is TGTACTAGTGGTTCGGACAGGGGACGAACCGGGGAGCTGTTTTTT. The rearranged segments are TRBV12-5 and TRBJ2-2, with 9 bases in between that match TRBD1. The CDR3, cysteine through phenylalanine, is 15 amino acids long. Of all the DNA, just the CDR3 is kept, 45 bases in frame from base 1. The germline V gene gives CDR1 as LGHNT and CDR2 as FRNRAP.